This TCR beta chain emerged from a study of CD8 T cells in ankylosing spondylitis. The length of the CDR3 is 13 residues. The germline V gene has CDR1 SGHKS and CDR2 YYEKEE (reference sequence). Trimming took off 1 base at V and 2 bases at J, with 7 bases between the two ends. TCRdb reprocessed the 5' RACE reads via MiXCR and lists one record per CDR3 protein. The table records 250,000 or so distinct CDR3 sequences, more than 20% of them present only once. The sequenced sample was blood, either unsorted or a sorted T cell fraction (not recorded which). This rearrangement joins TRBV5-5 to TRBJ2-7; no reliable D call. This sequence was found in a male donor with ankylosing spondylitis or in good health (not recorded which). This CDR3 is CASSLFLTYEQYF. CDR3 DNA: TGTGCCAGCAGCTTGTTTCTGACCTACGAGCAGTACTTC. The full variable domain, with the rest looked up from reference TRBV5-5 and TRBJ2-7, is DAGVTQSPTHLIKTRGQQVTLRCSPISGHKSVSWYQQVLGQGPQFIFQYYEKEERGRGNFPDRFSARQFPNYSSELNVNALLLGDSALYLCASSLFLTYEQYFGPGTRLTVT.